The present T cell receptor (beta chain) was sequenced within a study of long-term antiretroviral therapy in people with HIV (dated by TCRdb to 2021 to 2024). Notes on the research overall: Collection of the earliest samples took place about a decade ahead of the 2015 WHO recommendation for immediate ART, at a time when ART was typically delayed until CD4 counts fell. This retrospective serial study examined whether starting ART and sustained HIV suppression were associated with changes in the composition and diversity of the TRB repertoire in peripheral blood. From 30 adults with confirmed HIV infection, the cohort provided some 200 cryopreserved PBMC samples, gathered serially across a mean of about six years (range 1-12). Among the 30 or so participants with HIV, about a dozen were female. Test extractions of a monoclonal T-cell line alongside fewer than 40 polyclonal samples showed no cross-contamination during QIAcube processing. Findings and caveats that apply to the study as a whole: Starting ART was linked to a significant rise in TRB diversity, yet even after long-term ART the diversity remained significantly lower than in transplant donor controls. CDR3 length ranges in HIV repertoires were narrower than in controls, and network structure suggested an antigen-experienced repertoire with only a slight naive shift after ART. The samples were dated from 2004 to 2017, and the ART regimens that were used may be less effective than current ART regimens. Because cell numbers in pre-ART samples were limited, unsorted PBMC were profiled instead of sorted CD4+ and CD8+ T cells. Expanded TRB clones identified before ART initiation dominated the repertoire across all time points, though the dominance fluctuated and decreased in many PLHIV after ART. No data were available on ART adherence, viral resistance or therapy changes, limiting inferences about post-ART repertoire changes. Owing to limited PBMC availability, only the TCR beta chain was sequenced, without alpha chain pairing.

The CDR3, cysteine through phenylalanine, is 15 amino acids long. Only the CDR3 region is kept as DNA, spanning 45 bases read in frame from base 1. Clipping removes 5 bases from V and 8 bases from J, with 11 as the unmatched junction base count. CDR1 and CDR2 are drawn from the germline V gene: SGDLS, YYNGEE. On this clone: The clone's antigen remains unknown. One base away there is no much larger clone; base qualities are not given.

Participants were included only if at least one PBMC sample before ART initiation and at least two post-ART samples were available. Treatment was received in the United States of America by all participants with HIV. Before DNA extraction, cryopreserved samples containing about 1-11 million PBMC were thawed and washed. At the time of the earliest PBMC sample, participants with HIV were aged between about 20 and 54 years. PBMC samples were contributed by each participant from 1-4 timepoints before ART initiation and 2-8 timepoints after ART initiation, with a median of 7 samples. For every participant, serial HIV viral load, CD4+ T-cell count, ART history and demographic data were obtained. A Qiagen kit on a QIAcube was used to extract genomic DNA from unsorted PBMC, with samples processed in batches of 12. The immunoSEQ hsTCRB v3.0 assay was used at survey level resolution for TRB variable region sequencing. The target sequencing depth for TRB was about 40,000-55,000 T-cell genomes per sample. TRB libraries were pooled and sequenced on an Illumina MiSeq using a v3 150-cycle kit. On the authors' methods: Repertoire analysis was performed in R inside a reproducible Nextflow workflow that covered QC, data transformation and analysis. LymphoSeq2, an R package for exploring AIRR-Seq data, was used to implement the custom analyses. A few samples that produced fewer than 5000 total TRB sequences were removed, so under 200 HIV repertoires were analyzed. Among the 170 to 200 retained HIV repertoires, under 65 were collected before ART initiation and roughly 130 after ART initiation. Repertoires were downsampled to 5000 TRB nucleotide sequences, and summary statistics were averaged over 100 downsampling iterations. Only TRB sequences with CDR3 regions of at least seven amino acids were retained for analysis. A Shannon entropy-derived clonality score and the Gini coefficient were used to measure diversity. Repertoire networks linked the top 5000 CDR3 amino acid sequences whenever two sequences differed by an edit distance of one. GLIPH2 predicted antigen specificity groups and MHC restriction for TRB CDR3 amino acid sequences. To flag known CMV, EBV, HIV or tissue antigen associations, CDR3 amino acid sequences were matched against VDJdb and McPAS-TCR. Pre-ART, post-ART and control groups were compared with Wilcoxon signed-rank tests and Holm-Bonferroni correction. Sourced from immuneACCESS, this table was stored by TCRdb with only in-frame sequences that have V and J called. A share of the clones is absent; for the studies checked, an unresolved V gene accounts for under half, and the remainder has no known explanation. For V, J and clone size, that table is used; D and trimming come from the DNA. This sample lists 30,000 or so clones; more than 75% were detected once. The leading ten clones occupy 3.5% to 5% of the sample.

The rearranged segments are TRBV9 and TRBJ2-1; a stretch of 9 junction bases matches TRBD1. The sample in question was unsorted PBMCs, obtained 0.5 years after starting antiretroviral therapy. The TCR was taken from a woman aged 18 to 35 with HIV. The CDR3 reads as follows: CASSSPGQGVYEQFF. In nucleotide form, the sequence is TGTGCCAGCAGTAGTCCGGGACAGGGCGTATATGAGCAGTTCTTC.